The present T cell receptor (beta chain) was sequenced within a study of OX40 agonist ivuxolimab in advanced cancers. Study-level background: Past anti-PD-1, anti-PD-L1 or anti-CTLA-4 therapy was accepted, and 30% to 50% had received some.

It was autoimmune disease history or systemic immunosuppression that excluded patients. Overall study findings and caveats: Normalized expansion of T-cell clones was also low for some nonresponders. Among T cells, CD8+ cells averaged more expanded clones than CD4+ cells.

Only in-frame clones appear in the TCRdb table, and some are missing; sequencing was by immunoSEQ multiplex PCR. The sample consists of tens of thousands of clones, approximately 78% of them appearing once. Trimming removed 6 bases at V and 1 base at J, with 9 bases between. The germline gives CDR1 MDHEN, CDR2 SYDVKM. CDR3 size: 13 residues. Notes on this clone: The target antigen is unknown.

The J gene is TRBJ1-2, the V gene TRBV28; D unresolved. The source material was CD4+ or CD8+ T cells sorted from blood, sampled in a trial of the OX40 agonist ivuxolimab. The origin of this receptor is an adult with an advanced solid tumor such as melanoma, head and neck, liver or kidney cancer. In nucleotides, the CDR3 is TGTGCCAGCAGCGCTCAAATTAACTATGGCTACACCTTC. Translated: CASSAQINYGYTF.